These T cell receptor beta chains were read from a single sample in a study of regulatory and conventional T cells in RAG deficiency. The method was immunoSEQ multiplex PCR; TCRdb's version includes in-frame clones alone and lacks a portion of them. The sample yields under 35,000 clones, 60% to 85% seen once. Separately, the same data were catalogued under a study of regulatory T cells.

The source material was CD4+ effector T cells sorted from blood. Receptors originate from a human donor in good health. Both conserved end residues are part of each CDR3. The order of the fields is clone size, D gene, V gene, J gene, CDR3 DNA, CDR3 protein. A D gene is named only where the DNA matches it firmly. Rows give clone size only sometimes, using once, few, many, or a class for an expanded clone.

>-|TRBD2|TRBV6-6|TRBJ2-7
TGTGCCAGCAGTCCAACGGGAGGGAACCCGAGGGGCGAGCAGTACTTC
CASSPTGGNPRGEQYF
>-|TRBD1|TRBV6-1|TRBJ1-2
TGTGCCAGCAATCGAGTCACGCAGGGGGGCGGCTACACCTTC
CASNRVTQGGGYTF
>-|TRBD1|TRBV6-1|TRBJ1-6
TGTGCCAGCAGCCCGACAGGGGGAAGGAGTTCACCCCTCCACTTT
CASSPTGGRSSPLHF
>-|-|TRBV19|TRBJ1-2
TGTGCCAGCTGCTGGACGGGTCGGCCCGGCTACACCTTC
CASCWTGRPGYTF
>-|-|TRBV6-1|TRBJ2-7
TGTGCCAGCAGTGACCAACAGGGCTACGAGCAGTACTTC
CASSDQQGYEQYF
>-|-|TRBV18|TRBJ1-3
TGTGCCAGCTCACGAGGGTCCGGAAACACCATATATTTT
CASSRGSGNTIYF
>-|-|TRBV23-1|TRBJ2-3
TGCGCCAGCAGTCAAGGACAGTGCACAGATACGCAGTATTTT
CASSQGQCTDTQYF
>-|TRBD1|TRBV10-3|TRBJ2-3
TGTGCCATCAACCCAGGGACAGGGACAGATACGCAGTATTTT
CAINPGTGTDTQYF
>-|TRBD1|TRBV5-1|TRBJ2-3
TGCGCCAGCAGCTTGTTGACAGGGGGGATCGCAGATACGCAGTATTTT
CASSLLTGGIADTQYF
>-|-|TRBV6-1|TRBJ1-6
TGTGCCAGCAGTGAACTCGGCGACTCCTATAATTCACCCCTCCACTTT
CASSELGDSYNSPLHF
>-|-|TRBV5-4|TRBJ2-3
TGTGCCAGCAGCCCCTTCGATAGAACAGATACGCAGTATTTT
CASSPFDRTDTQYF
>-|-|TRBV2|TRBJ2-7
TGTGCCAGCAGCACGGACACCTACGAGCAGTACTTC
CASSTDTYEQYF
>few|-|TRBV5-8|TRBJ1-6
TGTGCCAGCAGCATACCAGGGGCGAGGCATTCACCCCTCCACTTT
CASSIPGARHSPLHF
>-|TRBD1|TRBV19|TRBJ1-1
TGTGCCAGTAGTACGTCGTCAGGGGGACAAGTAGCTTTCTTT
CASSTSSGGQVAFF
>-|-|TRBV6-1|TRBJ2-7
TGTGCCAGCAGCGAATGGGGAACAGGGCTGAGGTACGAGCAGTACTTC
CASSEWGTGLRYEQYF
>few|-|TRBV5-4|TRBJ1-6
TGTGCCAGCAGCTTGGGACAGCTTAATTCACCCCTCCACTTT
CASSLGQLNSPLHF
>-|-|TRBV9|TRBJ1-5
TGTGCCAGCAGCGTAGATTCAAGCAATCAGCCCCAGCATTTT
CASSVDSSNQPQHF
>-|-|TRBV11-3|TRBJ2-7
TGTGCCAGCAGCAAGGGCCCCTCGCGCGAGCAGTACTTC
CASSKGPSREQYF
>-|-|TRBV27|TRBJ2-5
TGTGCCAGCAGACCGAGCTGGGCAGGGGAGGGAGAGACCCAGTACTTC
CASRPSWAGEGETQYF
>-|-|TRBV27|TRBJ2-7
TGTGCCAGCAGCCCCCTATACAGGTCCTACGAGCAGTACTTC
CASSPLYRSYEQYF
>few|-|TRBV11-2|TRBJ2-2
TGTGCCAGCAGCTTAGTCGTGGTCGGGGAGCTGTTTTTT
CASSLVVVGELFF
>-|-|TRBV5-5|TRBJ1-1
TGTGCCAGCAGCATTAGGGTTGGCACTGAAGCTTTCTTT
CASSIRVGTEAFF
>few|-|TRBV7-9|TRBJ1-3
TGTGCCAGCAGGGTAGTCGGGGTTTCTGGAAACACCATATATTTT
CASRVVGVSGNTIYF
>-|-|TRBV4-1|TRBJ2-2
TGCGCCAGCAGCCAGAATACCGGGGAGCTGTTTTTT
CASSQNTGELFF
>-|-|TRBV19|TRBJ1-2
TGTGCCAGTAGTACAGAAGGGGCAGGAGCGAACTATGGCTACACCTTC
CASSTEGAGANYGYTF